This TCR beta chain was sequenced during a study of T cells in Graves' hyperthyroidism and ophthalmopathy. Study context: Peripheral blood was secured at the point of initial diagnosis, before any treatment. Broader study findings: Researchers found most expanded thyroid clonotypes above 0.001 in blood as well. In simple terms, a model built on 13 V-J features told ophthalmopathy apart from stable hyperthyroidism.

Amplification of TCR beta CDR3 regions used RNA as the template. TCR CDR3 underwent first-round RT-PCR with the HTBI primer set. In TCRdb, the multiplex PCR reads were re-called with MiXCR into one record per CDR3 protein. The sample has around 700,000 distinct CDR3 sequences, around 19% seen once. This clonotype was counted many times. The antigen remains undetermined. Germline V CDR1 and CDR2: LGHDT, YNNKEL (reference sequence). V was trimmed by 1 base and J by 4 bases, leaving 8 bases between them. This CDR3 has 15 amino acids. This rearrangement joins TRBV3-1 to TRBJ1-6; D gene uncertain. This sequence was found in a woman aged 45-59 years with Graves' hyperthyroidism that later progressed to Graves' ophthalmopathy. Sequencing was done on a sample of blood. CDR3 loop: CASSQVPDYNSPLHF. In DNA form, the CDR3 reads TGTGCCAGCAGCCAAGTGCCAGATTATAATTCACCCCTCCACTTT.